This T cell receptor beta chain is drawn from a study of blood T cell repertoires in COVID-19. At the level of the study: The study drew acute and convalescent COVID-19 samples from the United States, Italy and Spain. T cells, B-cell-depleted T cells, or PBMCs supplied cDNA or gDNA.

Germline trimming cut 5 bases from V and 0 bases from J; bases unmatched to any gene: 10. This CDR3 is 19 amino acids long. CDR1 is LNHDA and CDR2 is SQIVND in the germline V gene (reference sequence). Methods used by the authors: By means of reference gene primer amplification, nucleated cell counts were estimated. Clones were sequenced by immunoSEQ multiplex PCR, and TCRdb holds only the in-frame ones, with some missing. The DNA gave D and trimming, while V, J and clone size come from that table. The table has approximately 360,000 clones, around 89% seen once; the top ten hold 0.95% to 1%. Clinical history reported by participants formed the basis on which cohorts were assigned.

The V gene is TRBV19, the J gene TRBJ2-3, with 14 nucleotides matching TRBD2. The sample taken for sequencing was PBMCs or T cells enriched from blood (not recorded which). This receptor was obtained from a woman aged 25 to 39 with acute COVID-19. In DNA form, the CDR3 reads TGTGCCAGTAGTCCCGGACTAGCGGGGGGACGACCTAGCACAGATACGCAGTATTTT. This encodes CASSPGLAGGRPSTDTQYF.